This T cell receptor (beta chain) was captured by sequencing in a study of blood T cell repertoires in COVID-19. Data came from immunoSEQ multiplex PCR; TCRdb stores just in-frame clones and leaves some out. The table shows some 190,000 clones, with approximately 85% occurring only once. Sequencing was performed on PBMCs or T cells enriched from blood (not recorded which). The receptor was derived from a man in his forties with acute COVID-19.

This CDR3 is CASSSGQGAGELFF. CDR3 sequence (DNA): TGTGCCAGCAGTTCGGGACAAGGGGCCGGGGAGCTGTTTTTT. This rearrangement joins TRBV7-9 to TRBJ2-2; tentatively, D is TRBD1 (6 bases). Deletions cut 6 bases from V and 6 bases from J, with 14 bases between. This CDR3 has 14 residues. CDR1 is SEHNR, CDR2 FQNEAQ, per germline (reference sequence).